Sequencing of this T cell receptor (beta chain) was carried out in a study of T-cell memory formation after mild COVID-19. TCRdb fed the 5' RACE reads into MiXCR, producing one record per CDR3 protein. The sample carries approximately 400,000 distinct CDR3 sequences, 15% to 20% recorded once. This clonotype has more than one count but fewer than ten. This CDR3 region has 14 residues. J gave up 6 bases and V 6 bases, and 2 bases lay outside the gene matches. Germline CDR1 and CDR2: SEHNR and FQNEAQ (reference sequence). Sequenced material: PBMCs or a T cell subset sorted from them (not recorded which). The chain employs TRBV7-9 and TRBJ2-1, with 13 bases fitting TRBD2. The TCR originated in a man between 18 and 35 years old who had mild COVID-19 (a few samples of this study predate the infection). Cell type and time point are not known. The CDR3 DNA is TGTGCCAGCAGGGGGACTAGCGGGGCCAATGAGCAGTTCTTC. Translated, it gives CASRGTSGANEQFF.